This T cell receptor (beta chain) was retrieved from a study of shared clonotypes between healthy human individuals. The study's findings and limits: Blood alone was sampled, and tissue repertoires likely differ.

Every donor was a Caucasian adult from Nashville, Tennessee. In germline, CDR1 is SQVTM, CDR2 ANQGSEA. The CDR3 is 13 amino acids. Trimming shortened V by 4 bases and J by 6 bases, and 15 bases separated the two germline ends. Measured with immunoSEQ multiplex PCR; TCRdb has only the in-frame clones, and not every one. The sample has around 1,100,000 clones, 70% to 80% seen once. To note about this clone: Its matching antigen is unknown.

The origin of this receptor is a man between 18 and 29 years old in good health. Some clones in this sample may be carry-over from other donors' samples. Sequenced sample: memory CD4+ T cells from PBMCs. Regarding subset: CD45RA-negative fraction. The chain combines TRBV29-1 with TRBJ1-2; D ambiguous. The CDR3 region has the DNA TGCAGCGTTGGGGGAGACATCGGCCATGGCTACACCTTC. Amino acid sequence: CSVGGDIGHGYTF.